This paragraph reports one T cell receptor (beta chain). This specimen comes from a study of cytomegalovirus exposure and HLA in healthy donors. It was with 60 Vbeta and 13 Jbeta primers that the PCR ran. Clones were read by immunoSEQ multiplex PCR, and TCRdb kept only the in-frame ones, dropping some. Here the sample spans about 130,000 clones, approximately 85% being singletons. V shed 0 bases, J shed 3 bases, and the junction held 2 bases outside the gene matches. This CDR3 comprises 14 residues. Per the germline V gene, CDR1 is SGDLS and CDR2 is YYNGEE. V and J are TRBV9 and TRBJ1-2; 7 bases agree with TRBD1. Sequenced sample: PBMCs. The origin of this receptor is a boy younger than 18 in good health and CMV-seronegative. The CDR3 region has the DNA TGTGCCAGCAGCGTAGAGCAGGGGGACTATGGCTACACCTTC. It specifies CASSVEQGDYGYTF.